This TCR beta chain was sequenced for a study of blood T cell repertoires in COVID-19. Study context: Samples came from the United States, Italy and Spain, spanning acute and convalescent COVID-19. PBMCs, B-cell-depleted T cells, or T cells provided the cDNA or gDNA that made up the material.

Authors' processing steps: Quantification of nucleated cells was approximated via reference gene primer amplification. Assay: immunoSEQ multiplex PCR; the TCRdb copy retains only in-frame clones and omits some. Clone size and the V and J calls come from that table; the DNA yielded D and trimming. The sample yields 330,000 or so clones, about nine tenths seen once. This CDR3 has 15 residues. The V segment lost 6 bases and the J segment 2 bases; nucleotides outside the gene matches: 10. CDR1 is MNHEY, CDR2 SVGAGI, per germline. The participants were between 18 and 89 years old and came from 20 to 30 US areas.

The source is a woman under 40 who had been exposed to COVID-19. What was sequenced was PBMCs or T cells enriched from blood (not recorded which). The genes are TRBV6-5 and TRBJ2-7, with 7 bases aligning to TRBD1. The CDR3 reads CASRKQGLSAYEQYF. The DNA of the CDR3 is TGTGCCAGCAGAAAACAGGGGTTAAGTGCCTACGAGCAGTACTTC.